This is a list of T cell receptor beta chains from one sample in a study of T cell responses to AZD1222 COVID-19 vaccine. Libraries were prepared by immunoSEQ multiplex PCR; TCRdb keeps only in-frame clonotypes and omits some of them. The sample contains under 45,000 clones, roughly nine tenths of which appear only once. The sequencing used peripheral blood, collected on day 0 of AZD1222 vaccination. The origin of the receptors is an adult in good health. Both conserved end residues are part of each CDR3. The D gene is left open where the match is weak. Clone sizes are given selectively: once, few, many, or a class where the clone is expanded.

14	TRBV28	.	TRBJ1-6	TRBD1	CASTFSTGNSPLHF	TGTGCCAGCACCTTCTCGACAGGGAATTCACCCCTCCACTTT
13	TRBV27	once	TRBJ2-1	TRBD1	CASRDRGYNEQFF	TGTGCCAGCCGGGACAGGGGGTACAATGAGCAGTTCTTC
17	TRBV24-1	.	TRBJ2-1	TRBD2	CATSDTRDYEAYNEQFF	TGTGCCACCAGTGATACCCGGGACTATGAAGCCTACAATGAGCAGTTCTTC
18	TRBV4-3	.	TRBJ1-1	.	CASSQERPRGGWNTEAFF	TGCGCCAGCAGCCAAGAGAGACCCCGAGGGGGTTGGAACACTGAAGCTTTCTTT
13	TRBV2	.	TRBJ1-2	.	CASSDGLPYGYTF	TGTGCCAGCAGTGACGGCCTTCCCTATGGCTACACCTTC
15	TRBV7-8	.	TRBJ2-2	.	CASSQMGGYDGELFF	TGTGCCAGCAGCCAGATGGGGGGATACGACGGGGAGCTGTTTTTT
15	TRBV6-5	.	TRBJ2-5	TRBD1	CASRTGQGAAKTQYF	TGTGCCAGCAGGACGGGACAGGGGGCGGCGAAGACCCAGTACTTC
13	TRBV11-2	once	TRBJ1-3	.	CASSLDVVNTIYF	TGTGCCAGCAGCTTGGACGTCGTAAACACCATATATTTT
14	TRBV5-6	.	TRBJ1-2	.	CASSSFWTGDGYTF	TGTGCCAGCAGCTCCTTCTGGACCGGGGATGGCTACACCTTC
15	TRBV5-1	.	TRBJ2-3	TRBD1	CASSLGARGPDTQYF	TGCGCCAGCAGCTTGGGAGCCAGGGGGCCAGATACGCAGTATTTT
12	TRBV7-8	.	TRBJ2-7	.	CASSRDDDRRYF	TGTGCCAGCAGCCGGGACGACGACAGGAGATATTTC
15	TRBV28	.	TRBJ2-1	TRBD1	CASSHRGLPYNEQFF	TGTGCCAGCAGTCATAGGGGGCTCCCCTACAATGAGCAGTTCTTC
15	TRBV6-2/TRBV6-3	.	TRBJ2-7	.	CASSYVVSLSYEQYF	TGTGCCAGCAGTTACGTGGTCAGCCTCTCCTACGAGCAGTACTTC
14	TRBV6-5	.	TRBJ2-7	TRBD1	CASRTGTEIYEQYF	TGTGCCAGCAGAACCGGGACAGAGATCTACGAGCAGTACTTC
15	TRBV27	.	TRBJ2-7	.	CASRRTAVSSYEQYF	TGTGCCAGCAGGCGAACAGCTGTAAGCTCCTACGAGCAGTACTTC
15	TRBV5-8	.	TRBJ2-7	TRBD1	CASSPNPGQGYEQYF	TGTGCCAGCAGCCCGAATCCGGGACAGGGCTACGAGCAGTACTTC
14	TRBV29-1	once	TRBJ2-7	.	CSVEVGTSTYEQYF	TGCAGCGTTGAAGTGGGTACTAGTACGTACGAGCAGTACTTC
15	TRBV2	.	TRBJ2-5	TRBD2	CASEGSGSGAETQYF	TGTGCCAGCGAGGGGAGCGGGAGTGGGGCAGAGACCCAGTACTTC
11	TRBV7-2	.	TRBJ2-5	.	CASSFVETQYF	TGTGCCAGCAGCTTTGTGGAGACCCAGTACTTC
12	TRBV12-3/TRBV12-4	.	TRBJ2-7	.	CASSSGSYEQYF	TGTGCCAGCAGTTCAGGATCCTACGAGCAGTACTTC
15	TRBV6-5	.	TRBJ1-2	TRBD1	CASSSPDRGNYGYTF	TGTGCCAGCAGTTCCCCGGACAGGGGGAACTATGGCTACACCTTC
13	TRBV7-3	.	TRBJ2-5	.	CASSLTVGETQYF	TGTGCCAGCAGCTTAACGGTGGGAGAGACCCAGTACTTC
14	TRBV7-9	.	TRBJ2-7	TRBD1	CASSLGTGPYEQYF	TGTGCCAGCAGCTTAGGGACAGGACCATACGAGCAGTACTTC
15	TRBV6-8	.	TRBJ2-5	TRBD1	CARRQGPTFQETQYF	TGTGCCAGGCGACAGGGTCCAACCTTTCAAGAGACCCAGTACTTC
17	TRBV21-1	once	TRBJ1-2	.	CASSKSYLYRDTHGYTF	TGTGCCAGCAGCAAATCCTACCTCTATCGGGACACCCATGGCTACACCTTC
16	TRBV19	.	TRBJ1-5	.	CASSMGGQGYNQPQHF	TGTGCCAGTAGTATGGGTGGACAAGGATACAATCAGCCCCAGCATTTT
14	TRBV6-5	.	TRBJ1-2	.	CGLKLDGEANGYTF	TGTGGCCTTAAACTCGACGGGGAGGCGAATGGCTACACCTTC
16	TRBV14	.	TRBJ2-4	.	CASSQEGGLAKNIQYF	TGTGCCAGCAGCCAGGAGGGGGGTTTAGCCAAAAACATTCAGTACTTC
14	TRBV29-1	.	TRBJ2-7	.	CSVEVGTSSYEQYF	TGCAGCGTTGAAGTCGGGACATCCTCCTACGAGCAGTACTTC
12	TRBV5-5	.	TRBJ1-4	.	CASNPMGEKLFF	TGTGCCAGCAACCCCATGGGGGAAAAACTGTTTTTT
13	TRBV18	.	TRBJ2-3	.	CASSPQGANTQYF	TGTGCCAGCTCACCACAGGGCGCGAATACGCAGTATTTT
14	TRBV19	few	TRBJ1-2	.	CASSITGSNYGYTF	TGTGCCAGTAGTATAACAGGCTCTAACTATGGCTACACCTTC
13	TRBV27	.	TRBJ2-7	.	CASSRSDRDEQYF	TGTGCCAGCAGCCGCTCTGACAGAGACGAGCAGTACTTC
13	TRBV2	.	TRBJ1-2	.	CASSLSENYGYTF	TGTGCCAGCAGTCTCAGTGAAAACTATGGCTACACCTTC
15	TRBV7-6	.	TRBJ2-5	TRBD2	CASSPQGLAQETQYF	TGTGCCAGCAGCCCTCAGGGACTAGCCCAAGAGACCCAGTACTTC
17	TRBV19	few	TRBJ2-1	.	CASSSGTFPLWNNEQFF	TGTGCCAGTAGCTCCGGGACTTTCCCGTTGTGGAACAATGAGCAGTTCTTC
20	TRBV3-1/TRBV3-2	.	TRBJ1-2	.	CASSQEMISGWIRLEGGYTF	TGTGCCAGCAGCCAAGAAATGATATCAGGGTGGATCAGGCTCGAGGGTGGCTACACCTTC
14	TRBV6-5	once	TRBJ1-1	.	CASSYGGGITEAFF	TGTGCCAGCAGTTACGGGGGGGGAATCACTGAAGCTTTCTTT
16	TRBV5-1	.	TRBJ2-5	.	CASSGLDNWGQETQYF	TGCGCCAGCAGCGGACTGGACAACTGGGGCCAAGAGACCCAGTACTTC
14	TRBV6-2/TRBV6-3	.	TRBJ2-5	TRBD1	CASSSGGGMGTQYF	TGTGCCAGCAGCTCAGGGGGCGGAATGGGGACCCAGTACTTC
11	TRBV20-1	.	TRBJ1-2	.	CSAEPGGFYTF	TGCAGTGCTGAACCCGGCGGGTTCTACACCTTC
16	TRBV5-4	.	TRBJ2-2	TRBD1	CASSPSGQGFGGELFF	TGTGCCAGCAGCCCCTCGGGACAGGGGTTCGGTGGGGAGCTGTTTTTT
19	TRBV5-1	.	TRBJ2-6	TRBD1	CASSLNRRQGASGANVLTF	TGCGCCAGCAGCTTGAACCGACGACAGGGGGCTTCTGGGGCCAACGTCCTGACTTTC
12	TRBV10-3	.	TRBJ2-1	TRBD2	CAIAGVYNEQFF	TGTGCCATAGCGGGAGTTTACAATGAGCAGTTCTTC
12	TRBV5-1	.	TRBJ2-2	.	CASSFGDGELFF	TGCGCCAGCAGCTTTGGTGACGGGGAGCTGTTTTTT
12	TRBV7-9	.	TRBJ1-5	.	CASSLGVQPQHF	TGTGCCAGCAGCTTAGGCGTTCAGCCCCAGCATTTT
15	TRBV7-2	.	TRBJ2-3	.	CASSLVRGGTDTQYF	TGTGCCAGCAGCTTAGTAAGGGGTGGTACAGATACGCAGTATTTT
19	TRBV10-3	.	TRBJ2-3	TRBD2	CAISPLRTSGGGSTDTQYF	TGTGCCATCTCCCCCCTCAGGACTAGCGGGGGGGGAAGCACAGATACGCAGTATTTT
17	TRBV7-8	.	TRBJ2-2	.	CASSLALPNYNTGELFF	TGTGCCAGCAGCTTAGCGCTCCCCAATTATAACACCGGGGAGCTGTTTTTT
16	TRBV5-1	.	TRBJ2-3	.	CASSPSGTTGTDTQYF	TGCGCCAGCAGCCCCAGCGGGACGACAGGGACGGATACGCAGTATTTT
17	TRBV4-1	.	TRBJ2-3	.	CASSREFGGASTDTQYF	TGCGCCAGCAGCCGGGAATTTGGGGGGGCTAGCACAGATACGCAGTATTTT
16	TRBV7-2	once	TRBJ2-1	.	CASSFAGTGSYNEQFF	TGTGCCAGCAGCTTTGCCGGGACTGGCTCCTACAATGAGCAGTTCTTC
18	TRBV24-1	.	TRBJ2-2	.	CATSDSTVTRGNTGELFF	TGTGCCACCAGTGATTCCACCGTTACTCGGGGAAACACCGGGGAGCTGTTTTTT
16	TRBV6-1	.	TRBJ1-6	.	CASSEALTGTGSPLHF	TGTGCCAGCAGTGAAGCGCTCACAGGGACGGGATCACCCCTCCACTTT
14	TRBV5-1	.	TRBJ1-2	.	CASSLTDRLGGYTF	TGCGCCAGCAGCTTAACAGACAGGCTAGGTGGCTACACCTTC